These T cell receptor beta chains were read from a single sample in a study of cytomegalovirus exposure and HLA in healthy donors. Using immunoSEQ multiplex PCR, the repertoire was profiled, and TCRdb retains in-frame clones only, with some absent. The sample yields almost 40,000 clones, of which the top ten take up more than 3%. The specimen was PBMCs. These TCRs come from a woman under 40 in good health and CMV-seropositive. The CDR3 runs from the conserved cysteine through the conserved F or W. Each record gives: V gene, D gene, J gene, CDR3 length, CDR3 protein, CDR3 DNA. The D gene is left open where the match is weak.

v_gene: TRBV5-1; d_gene: NA; j_gene: TRBJ2-2; len: 16; CDR3aa: CASSPGLVPNTGELFF; CDR3nt: TGCGCCAGCAGTCCAGGATTGGTGCCGAACACCGGGGAGCTGTTTTTT
v_gene: TRBV6-5; d_gene: NA; j_gene: TRBJ1-2; len: 16; CDR3aa: CASSYSTDRYFYGYTF; CDR3nt: TGTGCCAGCAGTTACTCGACTGACAGATATTTCTATGGCTACACCTTC
v_gene: TRBV19; d_gene: NA; j_gene: TRBJ2-2; len: 15; CDR3aa: CASSLGHLNTGELFF; CDR3nt: TGTGCCAGTAGCCTGGGACACTTGAACACCGGGGAGCTGTTTTTT
v_gene: TRBV5-1; d_gene: TRBD1; j_gene: TRBJ2-1; len: 15; CDR3aa: CASSLGDSSYNEQFF; CDR3nt: TGCGCCAGCAGCTTGGGGGACAGCTCCTACAATGAGCAGTTCTTC
v_gene: TRBV7-2; d_gene: NA; j_gene: TRBJ2-5; len: 14; CDR3aa: CASIARGGQETQYF; CDR3nt: TGTGCCAGCATCGCAAGGGGGGGCCAAGAGACCCAGTACTTC
v_gene: TRBV10-2; d_gene: NA; j_gene: TRBJ1-6; len: 14; CDR3aa: CASSDGPYNSPLHF; CDR3nt: TGCGCCAGCAGTGATGGGCCCTATAATTCACCCCTCCACTTT
v_gene: TRBV5-6; d_gene: TRBD1; j_gene: TRBJ1-2; len: 17; CDR3aa: CASSPQGAGGSVYGYTF; CDR3nt: TGTGCCAGCAGTCCACAGGGGGCGGGTGGCAGTGTCTATGGCTACACCTTC
v_gene: TRBV7-9; d_gene: NA; j_gene: TRBJ1-1; len: 14; CDR3aa: CASSGSRGNTEAFF; CDR3nt: TGTGCCAGCAGCGGATCAAGGGGGAACACTGAAGCTTTCTTT
v_gene: TRBV7-8; d_gene: NA; j_gene: TRBJ2-7; len: 15; CDR3aa: CASRSNRDSFYEQYF; CDR3nt: TGTGCCAGCAGATCCAACCGGGACTCATTCTACGAGCAGTACTTC
v_gene: TRBV10-3; d_gene: NA; j_gene: TRBJ1-6; len: 19; CDR3aa: CAISESRTVESSYNSPLHF; CDR3nt: TGTGCCATCAGTGAGTCCCGGACTGTCGAGAGCTCCTATAATTCACCCCTCCACTTT
v_gene: TRBV29-1; d_gene: NA; j_gene: TRBJ1-4; len: 11; CDR3aa: CSVIRGEKLFF; CDR3nt: TGCAGCGTAATACGGGGGGAAAAACTGTTTTTT
v_gene: TRBV5-8; d_gene: NA; j_gene: TRBJ2-7; len: 14; CDR3aa: CASSRPGLDLEQYF; CDR3nt: TGTGCCAGCAGCCGGCCAGGGTTAGACCTCGAGCAGTACTTC
v_gene: TRBV10-1; d_gene: TRBD2; j_gene: TRBJ2-5; len: 14; CDR3aa: CASSETSGQETQYF; CDR3nt: TGCGCCAGCAGTGAAACTAGCGGACAAGAGACCCAGTACTTC
v_gene: TRBV2; d_gene: NA; j_gene: TRBJ1-2; len: 12; CDR3aa: CASQRGIGGYTF; CDR3nt: TGTGCCTCACAAAGGGGGATTGGTGGCTACACCTTC
v_gene: TRBV28; d_gene: TRBD2; j_gene: TRBJ2-7; len: 14; CDR3aa: CASSRPRGAYEQYF; CDR3nt: TGTGCCAGCAGTCGCCCTCGGGGGGCCTACGAGCAGTACTTC
v_gene: TRBV19; d_gene: NA; j_gene: TRBJ1-6; len: 16; CDR3aa: CASTTGTDSYNSPLHF; CDR3nt: TGTGCCAGTACTACAGGTACGGACTCCTATAATTCACCCCTCCACTTT
v_gene: TRBV7-2; d_gene: NA; j_gene: TRBJ1-2; len: 13; CDR3aa: CASSLDGDYGYTF; CDR3nt: TGTGCCAGCAGCTTAGATGGAGATTATGGCTACACCTTC
v_gene: TRBV13; d_gene: NA; j_gene: TRBJ2-1; len: 17; CDR3aa: CASSETGIPFSYNEQFF; CDR3nt: TGTGCCAGCAGCGAGACAGGCATTCCCTTCTCCTACAATGAGCAGTTCTTC
v_gene: TRBV5-1; d_gene: TRBD2; j_gene: TRBJ2-3; len: 14; CDR3aa: CASLRGGSTDTQYF; CDR3nt: TGCGCCAGCTTGCGGGGGGGCAGCACAGATACGCAGTATTTT
v_gene: TRBV2; d_gene: TRBD1; j_gene: TRBJ1-2; len: 14; CDR3aa: CASRGTGANYGYTF; CDR3nt: TGTGCCAGCAGGGGGACAGGGGCTAACTATGGCTACACCTTC
v_gene: TRBV4-2; d_gene: NA; j_gene: TRBJ2-1; len: 13; CDR3aa: CASSQGGNNEQFF; CDR3nt: TGTGCCAGCAGCCAAGGAGGGAACAATGAGCAGTTCTTC
v_gene: TRBV6-5; d_gene: TRBD1; j_gene: TRBJ1-1; len: 14; CDR3aa: CASSFDRVGTEAFF; CDR3nt: TGTGCCAGCAGTTTCGACAGGGTGGGCACTGAAGCTTTCTTT
v_gene: TRBV4-1; d_gene: NA; j_gene: TRBJ2-3; len: 16; CDR3aa: CASSPHRGTLTDTQYF; CDR3nt: TGCGCCAGCAGCCCCCACCGGGGGACCCTCACAGATACGCAGTATTTT